This T cell receptor beta chain derives from a study of T cells in narcolepsy. Study at large: Donors had narcolepsy type 1 or type 2, or were healthy controls.

Trimming cost V 3 bases and J 5 bases; bases outside gene matches: 9. The CDR3 totals 14 residues. CDR1 SQVTM and CDR2 ANQGSEA come from the germline V gene. General study points: Same-patient CSF and blood CD4+ T cell clonotypes included HCRT-specific and TRIB2-specific autoreactive ones.

The assay was immunoSEQ multiplex PCR, and TCRdb's table has in-frame clones only and misses some. Of approximately 16,000 clones listed, about two thirds were seen once; the top ten hold 13% to 15%. About this clone: What it binds is not known.

The receptor comes from a human donor with narcolepsy. Sequencing was carried out using CD45RA- memory CD8+ T cells from PBMCs. The V and J genes are TRBV29-1 and TRBJ2-5; TRBD2 agrees at 7 bases. The CDR3 loop reads CSVETGRGEETQYF. CDR3 nucleotide sequence: TGCAGCGTTGAGACGGGGAGGGGAGAGGAGACCCAGTACTTC.